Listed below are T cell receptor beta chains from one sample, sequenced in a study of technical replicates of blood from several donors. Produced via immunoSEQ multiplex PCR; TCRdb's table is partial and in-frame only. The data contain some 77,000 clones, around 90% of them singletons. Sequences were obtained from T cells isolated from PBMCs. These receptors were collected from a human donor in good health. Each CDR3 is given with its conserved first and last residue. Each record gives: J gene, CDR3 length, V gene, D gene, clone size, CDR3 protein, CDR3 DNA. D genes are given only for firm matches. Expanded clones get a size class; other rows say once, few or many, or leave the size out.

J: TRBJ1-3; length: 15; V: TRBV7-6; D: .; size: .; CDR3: CASSPREGAGNTIYF; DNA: TGTGCCAGCAGCCCCAGGGAGGGAGCTGGAAACACCATATATTTT
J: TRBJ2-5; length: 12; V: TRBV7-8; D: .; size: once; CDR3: CASSSVLETQYF; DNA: TGTGCCAGCAGCTCCGTTTTAGAGACCCAGTACTTC
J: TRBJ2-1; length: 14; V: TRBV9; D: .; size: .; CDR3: CASSVPPRVDEQFF; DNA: TGTGCCAGCAGCGTACCCCCTAGAGTCGATGAGCAGTTCTTC
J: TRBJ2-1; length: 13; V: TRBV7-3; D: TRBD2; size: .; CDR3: CASSASGSNEQFF; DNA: TGTGCCAGCAGCGCTAGCGGGAGCAATGAGCAGTTCTTC
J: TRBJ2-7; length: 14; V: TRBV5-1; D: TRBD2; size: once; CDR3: CASSLTSGSYEQYF; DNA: TGCGCCAGCAGCTTGACTAGCGGGTCCTACGAGCAGTACTTC
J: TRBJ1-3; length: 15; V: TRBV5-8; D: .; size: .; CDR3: CASSLGQNSGNTIYF; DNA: TGTGCCAGCAGCTTGGGACAGAACTCTGGAAACACCATATATTTT
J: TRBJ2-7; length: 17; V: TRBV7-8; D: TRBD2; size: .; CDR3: CASSHDSGTSRAYEQYF; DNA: TGTGCCAGCAGCCACGATAGTGGGACTAGCAGGGCCTACGAGCAGTACTTC
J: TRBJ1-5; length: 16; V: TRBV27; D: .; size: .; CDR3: CASSPLGQATPQPQHF; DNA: TGTGCCAGCAGTCCCCTAGGACAAGCCACACCTCAGCCCCAGCATTTT
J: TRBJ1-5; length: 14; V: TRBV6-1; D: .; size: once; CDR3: CASSAEGGNQPQHF; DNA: TGTGCCAGCAGCGCCGAGGGGGGGAATCAGCCCCAGCATTTT
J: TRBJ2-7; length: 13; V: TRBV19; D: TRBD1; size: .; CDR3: CATWDRTSYEQYF; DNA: TGTGCCACCTGGGACAGAACCTCCTACGAGCAGTACTTC
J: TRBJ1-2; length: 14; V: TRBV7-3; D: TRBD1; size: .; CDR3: CASSSGTGTYGYTF; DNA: TGTGCCAGCAGCTCCGGGACAGGGACCTATGGCTACACCTTC
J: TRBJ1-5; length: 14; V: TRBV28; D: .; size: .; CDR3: CASSNRDVNQPQHF; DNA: TGTGCCAGCAGTAACAGGGACGTGAATCAGCCCCAGCATTTT
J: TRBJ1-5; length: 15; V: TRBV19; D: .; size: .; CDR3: CASTMEGISNQPQHF; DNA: TGTGCCAGTACCATGGAGGGGATTAGCAATCAGCCCCAGCATTTT
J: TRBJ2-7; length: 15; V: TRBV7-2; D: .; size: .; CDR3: CASSLASDSSYEQYF; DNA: TGTGCCAGCAGCTTAGCTAGCGATAGCTCCTACGAGCAGTACTTC
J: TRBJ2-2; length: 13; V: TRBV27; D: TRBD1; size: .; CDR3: CASSSTGGGELFF; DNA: TGTGCCAGCAGTTCTACAGGGGGCGGGGAGCTGTTTTTT
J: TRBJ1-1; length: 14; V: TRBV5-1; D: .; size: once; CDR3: CASSLSGFNTEAFF; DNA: TGCGCCAGCAGCTTGTCGGGGTTTAACACTGAAGCTTTCTTT
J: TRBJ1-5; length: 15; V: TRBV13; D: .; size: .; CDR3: CASSLGGGGNQPQHF; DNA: TGTGCCAGCAGCTTAGGAGGGGGGGGTAATCAGCCCCAGCATTTT
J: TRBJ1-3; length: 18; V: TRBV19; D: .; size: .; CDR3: CASSIDHGGPGSGNTIYF; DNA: TGTGCCAGTAGTATAGATCATGGTGGGCCTGGCTCTGGAAACACCATATATTTT
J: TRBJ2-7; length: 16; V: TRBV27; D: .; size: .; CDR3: CASSLRSSGSILEQYF; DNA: TGTGCCAGCAGTTTAAGGTCTTCCGGGAGTATTCTCGAGCAGTACTTC
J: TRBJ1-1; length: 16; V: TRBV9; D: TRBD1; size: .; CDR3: CASSETGGWVNTEAFF; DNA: TGTGCCAGCAGCGAGACAGGGGGCTGGGTGAACACTGAAGCTTTCTTT
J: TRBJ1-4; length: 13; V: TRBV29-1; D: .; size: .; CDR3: CSVEGVNDEKLFF; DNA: TGCAGCGTTGAAGGAGTGAATGATGAAAAACTGTTTTTT
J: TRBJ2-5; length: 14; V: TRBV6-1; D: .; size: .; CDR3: CASSEAGRKETQYF; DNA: TGTGCCAGCAGTGAGGCAGGGCGCAAAGAGACCCAGTACTTC
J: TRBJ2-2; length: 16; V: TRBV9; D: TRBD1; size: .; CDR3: CASSATGGLNTGELFF; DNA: TGTGCCAGCAGCGCCACAGGGGGCTTGAACACCGGGGAGCTGTTTTTT
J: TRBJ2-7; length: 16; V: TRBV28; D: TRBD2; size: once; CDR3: CASSLTGLAGLYEQYF; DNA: TGTGCCAGCAGTCTTACTGGACTAGCGGGACTCTACGAGCAGTACTTC
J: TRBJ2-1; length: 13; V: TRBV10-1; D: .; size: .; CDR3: CASRASPYNEQFF; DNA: TGCGCCAGCAGAGCCTCCCCCTACAATGAGCAGTTCTTC
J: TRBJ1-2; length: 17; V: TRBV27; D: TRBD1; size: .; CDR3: CASSLSIETGALYGYTF; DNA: TGTGCCAGCAGTTTAAGTATAGAAACAGGGGCTCTCTATGGCTACACCTTC
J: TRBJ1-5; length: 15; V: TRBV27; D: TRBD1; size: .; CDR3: CASSRTTGLNQPQHF; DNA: TGTGCCAGCAGCCGGACGACAGGGCTCAATCAGCCCCAGCATTTT
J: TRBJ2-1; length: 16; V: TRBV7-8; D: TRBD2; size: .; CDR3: CASSNPVASGRAEQFF; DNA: TGTGCCAGCAGCAACCCGGTGGCTAGCGGGAGGGCTGAGCAGTTCTTC
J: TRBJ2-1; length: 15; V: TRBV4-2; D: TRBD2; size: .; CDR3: CASSPGTSGYNEQFF; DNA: TGTGCCAGCAGCCCCGGGACTAGCGGGTACAATGAGCAGTTCTTC
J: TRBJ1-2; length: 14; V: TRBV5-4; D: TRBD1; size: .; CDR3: CASSLVQGARGYTF; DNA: TGTGCCAGCAGCTTGGTGCAGGGGGCGAGAGGCTACACCTTC
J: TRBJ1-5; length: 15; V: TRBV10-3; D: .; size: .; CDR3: CANASQGVGNQPQHF; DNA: TGTGCCAACGCTTCACAGGGAGTGGGCAATCAGCCCCAGCATTTT
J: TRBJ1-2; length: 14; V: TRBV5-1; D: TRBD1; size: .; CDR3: CASSLGTANYGYTF; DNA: TGCGCCAGCAGCTTAGGGACAGCGAACTATGGCTACACCTTC
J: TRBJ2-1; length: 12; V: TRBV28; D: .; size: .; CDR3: CASLGDLAEQFF; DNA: TGTGCCAGCCTTGGCGACCTAGCGGAGCAGTTCTTC
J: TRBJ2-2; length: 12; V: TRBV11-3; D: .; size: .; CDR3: CASQGNTGELFF; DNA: TGTGCCAGCCAGGGGAACACCGGGGAGCTGTTTTTT
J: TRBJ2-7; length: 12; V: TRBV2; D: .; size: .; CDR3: CASSETSYEQYF; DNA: TGTGCCAGCAGTGAAACTAGCTACGAGCAGTACTTC
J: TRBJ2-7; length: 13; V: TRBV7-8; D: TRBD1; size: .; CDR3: CASSLTGAGEQYF; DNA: TGTGCCAGCAGCTTAACAGGGGCGGGCGAGCAGTACTTC
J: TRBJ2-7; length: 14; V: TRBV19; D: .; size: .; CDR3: CASSIAGALYEQYF; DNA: TGTGCCAGTAGTATAGCGGGAGCTCTCTACGAGCAGTACTTC
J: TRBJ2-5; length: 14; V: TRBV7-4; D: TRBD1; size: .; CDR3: CASSYGTGEETQYF; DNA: TGTGCCAGCAGCTACGGGACAGGGGAAGAGACCCAGTACTTC
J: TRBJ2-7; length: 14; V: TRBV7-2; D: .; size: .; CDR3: CASSAVGLAYEQYF; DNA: TGTGCCAGCAGCGCAGTGGGGCTAGCCTACGAGCAGTACTTC
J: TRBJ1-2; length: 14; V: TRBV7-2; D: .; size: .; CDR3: CASSLGIGGDGYTF; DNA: TGTGCCAGCAGCTTGGGTATTGGGGGCGATGGCTACACCTTC
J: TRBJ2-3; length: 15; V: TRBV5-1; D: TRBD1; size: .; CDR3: CASRGGQGNTDTQYF; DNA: TGCGCCAGCAGAGGGGGACAGGGAAACACAGATACGCAGTATTTT
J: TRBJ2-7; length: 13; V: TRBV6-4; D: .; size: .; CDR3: CASSDTYSYEQYF; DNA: TGTGCCAGCAGTGACACTTACTCCTACGAGCAGTACTTC
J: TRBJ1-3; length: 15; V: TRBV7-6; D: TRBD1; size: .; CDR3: CASTLQGFSGNTIYF; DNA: TGTGCCAGCACCTTACAGGGGTTCTCTGGAAACACCATATATTTT
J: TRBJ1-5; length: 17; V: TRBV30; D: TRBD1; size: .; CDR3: CAWSARTGTGLNQPQHF; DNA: TGTGCCTGGAGTGCGAGGACCGGGACAGGACTCAATCAGCCCCAGCATTTT
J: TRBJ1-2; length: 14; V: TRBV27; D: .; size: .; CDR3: CASSPTAGAYGYTF; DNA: TGTGCCAGCAGTCCAACAGCAGGGGCATATGGCTACACCTTC
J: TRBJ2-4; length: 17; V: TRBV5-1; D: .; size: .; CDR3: CASSLEIRRDFKNIQYF; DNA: TGCGCCAGCAGCTTGGAGATTAGGAGAGATTTTAAAAACATTCAGTACTTC
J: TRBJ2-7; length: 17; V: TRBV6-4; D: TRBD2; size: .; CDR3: CASSIFCLAVFIYEQYF; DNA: TGTGCCAGCAGTATATTTTGTCTAGCGGTTTTTATCTACGAGCAGTACTTC
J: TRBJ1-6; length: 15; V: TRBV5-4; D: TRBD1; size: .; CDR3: CASKTDRGPNSPLHF; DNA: TGTGCCAGCAAGACGGACAGGGGGCCTAATTCACCCCTCCACTTT
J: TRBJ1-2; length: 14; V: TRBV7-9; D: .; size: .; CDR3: CASSGGGTNYGYTF; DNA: TGTGCCAGCAGCGGGGGGGGAACTAACTATGGCTACACCTTC
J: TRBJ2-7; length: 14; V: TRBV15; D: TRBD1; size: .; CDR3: CATSRPGQVIEQYF; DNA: TGTGCCACCAGCAGGCCGGGACAGGTCATCGAGCAGTACTTC
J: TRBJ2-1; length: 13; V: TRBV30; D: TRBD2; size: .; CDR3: CAWSVLRGNGQFF; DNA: TGTGCCTGGAGTGTACTGCGGGGGAATGGGCAGTTCTTC
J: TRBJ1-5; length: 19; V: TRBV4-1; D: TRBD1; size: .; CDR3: CASSQGHDGGQHSNQPQHF; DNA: TGCGCCAGCAGCCAAGGTCATGATGGGGGACAGCATAGCAATCAGCCCCAGCATTTT